This paragraph reports one TCR beta chain. What it recognizes is unknown. The same CDR3 also results from other DNA sequences found in this sample. The sample originates from a study of shared clonotypes between healthy human individuals. Background on the study: Three plates each covered CD4 naive and memory; CD8 naive two, CD8 memory one. Regarding the study as a whole: Donors were few, which limited the genetic and exposure-history diversity represented.

V lost 3 bases and J lost 0; bases outside the gene matches: 4. CDR3 length equals 16 residues. The germline gives CDR1 KGHSH, CDR2 LQKENI. Investigators spread the genomic DNA of each subset evenly over several immunoSEQ plates. The assay was immunoSEQ multiplex PCR, and TCRdb's table has in-frame clones only and misses some. Of 2 million to 2.5 million clones listed, approximately 90% are singletons. The chain combines TRBV18 with TRBJ1-4; TRBD1 matches 7 bases. Sequencing was carried out using naive CD4+ T cells from PBMCs. Subset: CD45RA+ positively selected. This TCR was sampled from a man between 18 and 35 years old in good health. Some clones in this sample may be carry-over from other donors' samples. CDR3 residues: CASSPGQIATNEKLFF. CDR3 bases: TGTGCCAGCTCACCGGGACAGATAGCAACTAATGAAAAACTGTTTTTT.